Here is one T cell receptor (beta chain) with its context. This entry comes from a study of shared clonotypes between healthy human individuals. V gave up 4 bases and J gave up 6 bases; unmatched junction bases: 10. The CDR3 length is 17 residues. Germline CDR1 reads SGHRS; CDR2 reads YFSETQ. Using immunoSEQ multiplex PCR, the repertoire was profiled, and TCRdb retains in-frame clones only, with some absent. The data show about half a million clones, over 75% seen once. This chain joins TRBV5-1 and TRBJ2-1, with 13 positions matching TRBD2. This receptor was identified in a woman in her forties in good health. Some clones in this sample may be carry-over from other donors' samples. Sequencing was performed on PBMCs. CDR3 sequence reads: CASSPGTSGTSLNEQFF. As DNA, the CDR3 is TGCGCCAGCAGCCCGGGGACTAGCGGGACCTCTCTCAATGAGCAGTTCTTC.